A single T cell receptor (beta chain) is shown here with its context. The source of the sample is a study of CD8 T cells in Susac syndrome. A quantity of about 0.5 to 1 ug RNA underwent reverse transcription using random hexamers. TCRdb ran MiXCR on the immunoSEQ multiplex PCR reads and lists one entry per CDR3 protein. The sample lists roughly 150,000 distinct CDR3 sequences, approximately 95% occurring once. With 0 bases removed from V and 6 bases from J, the gap between germline ends came to 15 bases. This CDR3 spans 15 amino acids. CDR1 is SGDLS and CDR2 is YYNGEE in the germline V gene. This chain connects TRBV9 to TRBJ1-2, with a possible D match to TRBD1 (5 bases). The source is a human donor with Susac syndrome. Source material: CD8+ T cells from PBMCs. The CDR3 DNA reads TGTGCCAGCAGCGTAGGTACGGGGCTGACTAATGGCTACACCTTC. Its protein is CASSVGTGLTNGYTF.